This T cell receptor beta chain derives from a study of Graves' ophthalmopathy and Graves' hyperthyroidism. The overall study: Peripheral blood collection took place at initial diagnosis, before any treatment. Broader study findings: Discrimination between ophthalmopathy and stable hyperthyroidism by a 13-signature model showed about 85% sensitivity and about 80% specificity.

This clonotype was found once. Its antigen remains unknown. RNA transcripts served as template for amplifying TCR beta CDR3 sequences. RT-PCR with HTBI primers came first, then second-round multiplex PCR. TCRdb processed the multiplex PCR reads anew with MiXCR; each CDR3 protein has one entry. Among approximately 160,000 distinct CDR3 sequences listed, over 35% were seen once. Under 3 months in duration, the ophthalmopathy in affected donors had moderate-to-severe activity, CAS ≥3 and NOSPECS ≥4. Trimming pared 1 base from V and 0 bases from J, leaving 9 bases between. This CDR3 is 15 amino acids long. Germline-derived CDR1 and CDR2 are SGHVS and FQNEAQ.

The chain recombines TRBV7-8 with TRBJ1-1, with D hard to call. The sequenced sample consisted of peripheral blood. This receptor was obtained from a woman aged 40 to 55 with Graves' ophthalmopathy. Here the CDR3 DNA reads TGTGCCAGCAGCTTAGTCAGAGCCATGAACACTGAAGCTTTCTTT. As protein: CASSLVRAMNTEAFF.